The rows below give T cell receptor beta chains drawn from one sample of a study of T cells in Graves' hyperthyroidism and ophthalmopathy. TCRdb fed the multiplex PCR reads into MiXCR, producing one record per CDR3 protein. The data show hundreds of thousands of distinct CDR3 sequences, 14% seen once. Sequenced sample: blood. These receptors all come from a woman aged 18-29 years with Graves' hyperthyroidism. The CDR3 runs from the conserved cysteine through the conserved F or W. The D gene is left open where the match is weak. A clone size is listed for some rows: how often the clone was seen (once, few, many), or a class if it is expanded.

J	size	V	D	DNA	CDR3
TRBJ2-3	.	TRBV5-1	TRBD2	TGCGCCAGCAGACTCGGGAGGGCTAGCACAGATACGCAGTATTTT	CASRLGRASTDTQYF
TRBJ2-1	.	TRBV28	.	TGTGCCAGCGGTTCCTCCCCCCGAACGGGATGGTCCTACAATGAGCAGTTCTTC	CASGSSPRTGWSYNEQFF
TRBJ2-7	.	TRBV7-9	.	TGTGCCAGCAGCCTAGCAACCCGGACAGATCAGAACCCCTACGAGCAGTACTTC	CASSLATRTDQNPYEQYF
TRBJ2-2	many	TRBV24-1	.	TGTGCCACCAGTGATCCATCGCCGGGACAAAACACCGGGGAGCTGTTTTTT	CATSDPSPGQNTGELFF
TRBJ2-7	.	TRBV19	TRBD1	TGTGCCAGTAGTAGGAAGACAGGGGGCGAGTCCGAGCAGTACTTC	CASSRKTGGESEQYF
TRBJ1-2	.	TRBV6-1	TRBD1	TGTGCCAGCAGACTAACAGGGGGCTATGGCTACACCTTC	CASRLTGGYGYTF
TRBJ1-1	few	TRBV4-2	.	TGTGCCAGCAGCCAAGATACACAGGCTTTCTCCAAGAACACTGAAGCTTTCTTT	CASSQDTQAFSKNTEAFF
TRBJ2-1	many	TRBV27	.	TGTGCCAGCAGTTGGTCTCCCCCTCGGGAATCCCACTACGGTGAGCAGTTCTTC	CASSWSPPRESHYGEQFF
TRBJ2-7	.	TRBV6-1	TRBD2	TGTGCCAGCAGTTTGTCCGGGACTAGTACCTACGAGCAGTACTTC	CASSLSGTSTYEQYF
TRBJ2-5	.	TRBV5-5	.	TGTGCCAGCAGCTTTAGACTATCCTTGTACCAAGAGACCCAGTACTTC	CASSFRLSLYQETQYF
TRBJ1-4	.	TRBV6-2/TRBV6-3	TRBD1	TGTGCCAGCAGTTACTCTCCCAGGGGGACTAATGAAAAACTGTTTTTT	CASSYSPRGTNEKLFF
TRBJ1-4	.	TRBV6-6	.	TGTGCCAGCAGTTACTCGGGGGGGAGATATGAAAAACTGTTTTTT	CASSYSGGRYEKLFF
TRBJ2-2	few	TRBV2	TRBD2	TGTGCCAGCACCAGCGGGAGTCCGAACACCGGGGAGCTGTTTTTT	CASTSGSPNTGELFF
TRBJ1-2	many	TRBV30	.	TGTGCCTGGAGTGAAGGGGTCGGCGGCTACACCTTC	CAWSEGVGGYTF
TRBJ1-2	many	TRBV20-1	.	TGCAGTGCTTCTAAGACAGGATATTATGGCTACACCTTC	CSASKTGYYGYTF
TRBJ2-7	.	TRBV20-1	TRBD1	TGCAGTGCTAGGGACCCGGGACAGGGAACCTACGAGCAGTACTTC	CSARDPGQGTYEQYF
TRBJ1-5	.	TRBV28	.	TGTGCCAGCAACAAATTCAGTAGCAATCAGCCCCAGCATTTT	CASNKFSSNQPQHF
TRBJ1-1	.	TRBV27	.	TGTGCCAGCAGAATTCGATTCGGCTACACTGAAGCTTTCTTT	CASRIRFGYTEAFF
TRBJ1-5	few	TRBV12-3/TRBV12-4	.	TGTGCCAGCAGTTCCCCCCCGGGACAAGTTCAGCCCCAGCATTTT	CASSSPPGQVQPQHF
TRBJ2-2	once	TRBV5-6	.	TGTGCCAGCAGCTTGGGGGGTACCCAGCCCACCGGGGAGCTGTTTTTT	CASSLGGTQPTGELFF
TRBJ1-2	.	TRBV30	.	TGTGCCTGGAGGTTACAGGGAGGCTATGGCTACACCTTC	CAWRLQGGYGYTF
TRBJ2-2	many	TRBV7-8	.	TGTGCCAGCAGCTTAGCGCCGTATAAGCGAGCGAACACCGGGGAGCTGTTTTTT	CASSLAPYKRANTGELFF
TRBJ2-1	.	TRBV7-9	.	TGTGCCAGCAGCTTTAGTACTAACTACAATGAGCAGTTCTTC	CASSFSTNYNEQFF
TRBJ2-7	many	TRBV18	.	TGTGCCAGCTCACCTCAGGGGTTACACGAGCAGTACTTC	CASSPQGLHEQYF
TRBJ2-1	few	TRBV5-4	TRBD1	TGTGCCAGCAGTCAACCACAGGGGAACTACAATGAGCAGTTCTTC	CASSQPQGNYNEQFF
TRBJ2-2	many	TRBV24-1	.	TGTGCCACCGCTAGCTCGAACACCGGGGAGCTGTTTTTT	CATASSNTGELFF
TRBJ2-3	many	TRBV11-2	.	TGTGCCAGCAGCTTACTGGGACTTAGCACAGATACGCAGTATTTT	CASSLLGLSTDTQYF
TRBJ2-2	many	TRBV11-3	.	TGTGCCAGCAGCTCCCTGGCAGGAAACACCGGGGAGCTGTTTTTT	CASSSLAGNTGELFF